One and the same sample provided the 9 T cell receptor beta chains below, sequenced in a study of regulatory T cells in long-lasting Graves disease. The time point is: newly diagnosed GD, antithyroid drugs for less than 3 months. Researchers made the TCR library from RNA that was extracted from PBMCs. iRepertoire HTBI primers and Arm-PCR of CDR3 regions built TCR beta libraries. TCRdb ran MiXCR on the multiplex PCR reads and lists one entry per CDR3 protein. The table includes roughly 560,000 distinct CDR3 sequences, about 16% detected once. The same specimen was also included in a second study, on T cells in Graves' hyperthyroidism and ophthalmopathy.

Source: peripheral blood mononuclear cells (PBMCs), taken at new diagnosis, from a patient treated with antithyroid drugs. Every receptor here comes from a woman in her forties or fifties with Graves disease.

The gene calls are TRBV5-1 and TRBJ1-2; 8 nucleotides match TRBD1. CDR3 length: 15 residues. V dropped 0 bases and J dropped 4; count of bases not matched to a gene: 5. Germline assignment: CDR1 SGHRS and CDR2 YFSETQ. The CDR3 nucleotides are TGCGCCAGCAGCTTGGAGGTAGGACAGGGCTATGGCTACACCTTC. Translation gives CASSLEVGQGYGYTF.

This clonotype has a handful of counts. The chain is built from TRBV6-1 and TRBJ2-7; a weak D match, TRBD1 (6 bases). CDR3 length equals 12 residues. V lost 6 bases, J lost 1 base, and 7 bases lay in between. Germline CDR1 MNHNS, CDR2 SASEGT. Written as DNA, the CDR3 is TGTGCCAGCAGGGACAGATCCTACGAGCAGTACTTC. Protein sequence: CASRDRSYEQYF.

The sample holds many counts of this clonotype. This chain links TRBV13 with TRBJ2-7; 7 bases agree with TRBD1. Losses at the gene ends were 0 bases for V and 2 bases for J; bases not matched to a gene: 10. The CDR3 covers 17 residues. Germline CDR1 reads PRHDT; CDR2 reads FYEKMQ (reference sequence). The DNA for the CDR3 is TGTGCCAGCAGCTTAGGGCCCTCGACAGGGCCAACCTACGAGCAGTACTTC. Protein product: CASSLGPSTGPTYEQYF.

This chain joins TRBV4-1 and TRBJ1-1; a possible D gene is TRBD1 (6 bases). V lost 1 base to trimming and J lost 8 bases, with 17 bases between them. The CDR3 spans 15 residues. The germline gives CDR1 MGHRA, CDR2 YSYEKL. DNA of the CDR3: TGCGCCAGCAGCCAAGGGGGCCTCAGGGGTGGGGAAGCTTTCTTT. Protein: CASSQGGLRGGEAFF.

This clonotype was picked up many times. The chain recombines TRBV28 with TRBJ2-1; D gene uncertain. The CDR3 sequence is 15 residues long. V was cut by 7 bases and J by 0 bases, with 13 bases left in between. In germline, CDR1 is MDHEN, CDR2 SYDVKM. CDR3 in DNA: TGTGCCAGCACCCCCCCTGCATACTCCTACAATGAGCAGTTCTTC. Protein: CASTPPAYSYNEQFF.

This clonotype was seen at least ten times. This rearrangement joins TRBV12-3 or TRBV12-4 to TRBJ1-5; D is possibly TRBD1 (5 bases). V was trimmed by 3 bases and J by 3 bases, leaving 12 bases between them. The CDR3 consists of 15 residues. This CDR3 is CASSFSGAPNQPQHF. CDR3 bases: TGTGCCAGCAGTTTTTCCGGGGCGCCCAATCAGCCCCAGCATTTT.

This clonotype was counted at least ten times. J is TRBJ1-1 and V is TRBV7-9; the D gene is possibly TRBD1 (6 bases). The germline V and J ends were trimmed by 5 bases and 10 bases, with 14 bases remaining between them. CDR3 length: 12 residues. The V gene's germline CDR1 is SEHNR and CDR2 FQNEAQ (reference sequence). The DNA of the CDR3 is TGTGCCAGCAGCCCCGCAAAGGGGGGAGCTTTCTTT. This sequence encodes CASSPAKGGAFF.

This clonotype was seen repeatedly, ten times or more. CDR3 sequence: CSASNAGTPHPVKAFF. The DNA of the CDR3 is TGCAGTGCTAGTAATGCCGGGACACCCCACCCGGTGAAAGCTTTCTTT. The J gene is TRBJ1-1, the V gene TRBV20-1; TRBD1 is a possible D gene (6 bases). CDR1 DFQATT and CDR2 SNEGSKA come from the germline V gene (reference sequence). Trimming took 3 bases from V and 9 from J, leaving 26 bases between them. This CDR3 is 16 amino acids long.

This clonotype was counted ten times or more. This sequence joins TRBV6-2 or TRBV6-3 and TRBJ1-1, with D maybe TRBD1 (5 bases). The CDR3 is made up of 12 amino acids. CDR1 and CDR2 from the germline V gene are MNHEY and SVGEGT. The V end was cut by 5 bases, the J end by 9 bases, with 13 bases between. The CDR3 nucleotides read TGTGCCAGCAGTGAACGAGGGGCTCAAGCTTTCTTT. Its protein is CASSERGAQAFF.